This T cell receptor (beta chain) stems from a study of T cell clonality in common variable immunodeficiency. Study-level results: Common variable immunodeficiency TCR beta sequences reportedly had fewer deletions and N-nucleotide insertions. Fewer TCRbeta clones were shared among CVID subjects than controls.

Patients and controls were mostly of Caucasian heritage. This clone was observed many times. Antigen specificity is unknown. Sequencing ends 3 residues short of the CDR3 end; the germline J gene provides the rest. Germline CDR1 reads SGHRS; CDR2 reads YFSETQ. CDR3 size: 16 residues. Unmatched junction bases numbered 10, after V lost 2 bases and J lost 8 bases. TCRdb's copy holds only in-frame clones and misses some; the assay was immunoSEQ multiplex PCR. Singletons are absent from the sample, which has fewer than 50,000 clones. The clonotype originates from a person aged 18 to 75 in good health. The sample taken for sequencing was peripheral blood mononuclear cells. The chain links TRBV5-1 to TRBJ2-1; 10 bases line up with TRBD2. The CDR3 sequence: CASSFTAGGFPDEQFF. Partial CDR3 DNA: TGCGCCAGCAGCTTTACAGCGGGAGGGTTTCCGGATGAG.